Detailed here is one T cell receptor beta chain. The antigen remains unidentified. This sample stems from a study of CXCR3-negative and CXCR3-positive naive CD8 T cells. Study-wide background: Some 150 million TRB reads in total, about 1.5 +/- 0.3 million per library.

Germline V gene sequence: CDR1 MGHRA, CDR2 YSYEKL. This CDR3 spans 16 amino acids. TRB cDNA was prepared as libraries by UMI-labeled 5' RACE. TCRdb re-called the 5' RACE reads; every CDR3 protein appears as one record, without DNA. The sample has around 63,000 distinct CDR3 sequences, and its top ten clones hold over 4%. Study results and limitations: TRB CDR3s of CXCR3-positive naive cells were more hydrophobic than those of CXCR3-negative naive cells. Diversity proved comparably high across both naive subsets and much lower in memory CD8+ cells. Cryopreserved cells partially lost CXCR3 expression, and fresh PBMCs were used in most assays.

Naivety in CD8+ T cells corresponded to a CD45RO-CCR7+CD27+CD95- phenotype. This TCR was recovered from a human donor in good health. Some clones in this sample may be carry-over from other donors' samples. The sequenced sample consisted of naive CXCR3+ CD8+ T cells from blood. Subset defined: CD45RO-CCR7+CD27+CD95- naive CD8+ T cells expressing CXCR3 (TNR3+). The gene calls are TRBV4-1 and TRBJ2-7; there is no DNA to check the TCRdb D call of TRBD2. The CDR3 sequence: CASSQLLAGGPYEQYF.